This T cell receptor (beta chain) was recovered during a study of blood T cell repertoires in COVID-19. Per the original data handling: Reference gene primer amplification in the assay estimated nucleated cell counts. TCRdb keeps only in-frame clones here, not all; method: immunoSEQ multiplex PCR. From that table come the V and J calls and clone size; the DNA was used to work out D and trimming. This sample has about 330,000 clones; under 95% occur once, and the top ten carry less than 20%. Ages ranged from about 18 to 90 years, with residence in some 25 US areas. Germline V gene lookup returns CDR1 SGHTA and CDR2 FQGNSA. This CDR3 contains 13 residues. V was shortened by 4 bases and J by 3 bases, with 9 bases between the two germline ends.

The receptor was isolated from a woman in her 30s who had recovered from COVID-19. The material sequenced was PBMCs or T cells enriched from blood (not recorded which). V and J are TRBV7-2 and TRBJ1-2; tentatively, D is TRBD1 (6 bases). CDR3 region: CASSSQGYYGYTF. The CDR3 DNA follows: TGTGCCAGCAGCTCTCAGGGGTACTATGGCTACACCTTC.